This is a list of T cell receptor beta chains from one sample in a study of blood T cell repertoires in COVID-19. Assay: immunoSEQ multiplex PCR; the TCRdb copy retains only in-frame clones and omits some. The data contain about 55,000 clones, approximately 84% of them singletons. Sequences were obtained from peripheral blood. These receptors all come from a human donor in a cohort sampled during active COVID-19. CDR3s include the opening cysteine and the closing phenylalanine or tryptophan. The D gene is left open where the match is weak. Part of the rows lack a size; the others show once, few, many or a class for expanded clones.

>NA|TRBJ2-3|NA|TRBV3-1/TRBV3-2
CASSPPSGSYTDTQYF
TGTGCCAGCAGCCCCCCATCAGGCAGTTACACAGATACGCAGTATTTT
>TRBD1|TRBJ2-3|NA|TRBV6-5
CASKLQGATDTQYF
TGTGCCAGTAAGCTACAGGGGGCCACAGATACGCAGTATTTT
>NA|TRBJ1-3|NA|TRBV7-2
CASSPTGPPGNTIYF
TGTGCCAGCAGCCCAACTGGTCCCCCCGGAAACACCATATATTTT
>TRBD2|TRBJ2-7|NA|TRBV2
CASSPRTSGGYEQYF
TGTGCCAGCAGCCCCAGGACTAGCGGGGGCTACGAGCAGTACTTC
>TRBD2|TRBJ2-1|NA|TRBV2
CASSELLAGGLYNEQFF
TGTGCCAGCAGTGAACTTTTAGCGGGAGGCCTCTACAATGAGCAGTTCTTC
>TRBD2|TRBJ2-5|NA|TRBV5-1
CASSWGLAGDQETQYF
TGCGCCAGCAGCTGGGGATTAGCGGGGGACCAAGAGACCCAGTACTTC
>NA|TRBJ2-2|NA|TRBV28
CASNRIDTGELFF
TGTGCCAGCAACAGGATCGACACCGGGGAGCTGTTTTTT
>TRBD1|TRBJ2-6|NA|TRBV5-4
CASSYGQAGNVLTF
TGTGCCAGCAGCTACGGACAGGCGGGCAACGTCCTGACTTTC
>NA|TRBJ2-3|NA|TRBV10-2
CASSERHSSDTQYF
TGCGCCAGCAGTGAAAGGCACAGTTCAGATACGCAGTATTTT
>NA|TRBJ2-4|NA|TRBV18
CASSPPSPGAKNIQYF
TGTGCCAGCTCACCACCGTCCCCCGGGGCCAAAAACATTCAGTACTTC
>NA|TRBJ1-1|NA|TRBV6-1
CASSERGNTEAFF
TGTGCCAGCAGTGAACGGGGAAACACTGAAGCTTTCTTT
>NA|TRBJ2-1|NA|TRBV7-7
CASSFQAHHEQFF
TGTGCCAGCAGCTTTCAAGCGCACCATGAGCAGTTCTTC
>NA|TRBJ2-5|NA|TRBV2
CASSEAAGTQYF
TGTGCCAGCAGTGAAGCGGCGGGGACCCAGTACTTC
>TRBD2|TRBJ2-7|NA|TRBV30
CAWRPGRGGGQYF
TGTGCCTGGAGACCGGGACGGGGGGGAGGGCAGTACTTC
>NA|TRBJ1-6|NA|TRBV5-4
CAMQIYNSPLHF
TGTGCCATGCAGATCTATAATTCACCCCTCCACTTT
>NA|TRBJ2-2|NA|TRBV7-3
CASSPQGTRGTGELFF
TGTGCCAGCAGCCCCCAAGGAACGCGAGGCACCGGGGAGCTGTTTTTT
>TRBD2|TRBJ2-3|NA|TRBV28
CASSRLAGVGTDTQYF
TGTGCCAGCAGCCGTTTAGCGGGAGTTGGCACAGATACGCAGTATTTT
>NA|TRBJ1-3|NA|TRBV12-3/TRBV12-4
CASSPGIAWSVYF
TGTGCCAGCAGCCCCGGAATAGCTTGGAGTGTATATTTT
>TRBD1|TRBJ2-4|NA|TRBV6-2/TRBV6-3
CASSFDRGTVGKNIQYF
TGTGCCAGCAGTTTCGACAGGGGAACGGTAGGCAAAAACATTCAGTACTTC
>NA|TRBJ2-3|NA|TRBV6-2/TRBV6-3
CASSYGSLSTDTQYF
TGTGCCAGCAGTTACGGGAGCCTCAGCACAGATACGCAGTATTTT
>TRBD1|TRBJ2-7|NA|TRBV6-5
CASSSRGPYEQYF
TGTGCCAGCAGTTCGAGGGGGCCGTACGAGCAGTACTTC
>NA|TRBJ2-7|few|TRBV6-5
CASRTTSKHYEQYF
TGTGCCAGCAGAACGACTAGTAAGCACTACGAGCAGTACTTC
>NA|TRBJ1-3|NA|TRBV5-4
CASSSPGNTIYF
TGTGCCAGCAGCTCCCCCGGGAACACCATATATTTT
>NA|TRBJ2-1|NA|TRBV19
CASSTPGTGRGEQFF
TGTGCCAGTAGTACGCCCGGAACAGGGAGGGGTGAGCAGTTCTTC
>NA|TRBJ2-3|once|TRBV7-2
CASSFYRATDTQYF
TGTGCCAGCAGCTTCTACAGGGCCACAGATACGCAGTATTTT
>NA|TRBJ1-3|NA|TRBV7-6
CASSATRNTIYF
TGTGCCAGCAGTGCGACTAGAAACACCATATATTTT
>TRBD1|TRBJ2-3|NA|TRBV28
CASSPPWDRGADTQYF
TGTGCCAGCAGTCCTCCCTGGGACAGGGGGGCAGATACGCAGTATTTT
>NA|TRBJ2-3|NA|TRBV6-5
CASSLGPDTQYF
TGTGCCAGCAGTTTGGGGCCAGATACGCAGTATTTT
>NA|TRBJ2-1|once|TRBV18
CASSHRSPNEQFF
TGTGCCAGCTCACACCGGAGCCCTAATGAGCAGTTCTTC
>NA|TRBJ2-3|NA|TRBV2
CASSLRQPSTDTQYF
TGTGCCAGCAGTCTCAGACAGCCTAGCACAGATACGCAGTATTTT
>TRBD1|TRBJ2-7|NA|TRBV18
CASSLIPGQSSYEQYF
TGTGCCAGCTCACTGATTCCGGGACAGAGCTCCTACGAGCAGTACTTC
>NA|TRBJ1-6|NA|TRBV6-1
CASSEEGGGYYSPLHF
TGTGCCAGCAGTGAAGAGGGGGGGGGCTATTATTCACCCCTCCACTTT
>NA|TRBJ2-3|NA|TRBV5-5
CASSWGPGTSTDTQYF
TGTGCCAGCAGCTGGGGCCCCGGGACTAGCACAGATACGCAGTATTTT
>TRBD1|TRBJ1-2|NA|TRBV5-1
CASSDHRGSNGYTF
TGCGCCAGCAGCGACCACAGGGGCTCGAATGGCTACACCTTC
>TRBD1|TRBJ2-7|NA|TRBV29-1
CSVTLGQGFDEQYF
TGCAGCGTTACTCTGGGACAGGGATTCGACGAGCAGTACTTC
>NA|TRBJ2-3|medium-sized|TRBV13
CASSLGGSWTDTQYF
TGTGCCAGCAGCTTAGGGGGGAGTTGGACAGATACGCAGTATTTT
>NA|TRBJ2-1|few|TRBV20-1
CSASKGLAYYNEQFF
TGCAGTGCTAGTAAAGGGCTAGCGTACTACAATGAGCAGTTCTTC
>NA|TRBJ1-5|few|TRBV2
CASHRDSNQPQHF
TGTGCCAGCCACAGGGATAGCAATCAGCCCCAGCATTTT
>TRBD1|TRBJ2-1|NA|TRBV29-1
CSVEGQGVHNEQFF
TGCAGCGTTGAAGGACAGGGGGTACACAATGAGCAGTTCTTC
>TRBD1|TRBJ1-5|NA|TRBV19
CASSGGLGTGGNQPQHF
TGTGCCAGTAGTGGGGGTTTGGGCACAGGGGGCAATCAGCCCCAGCATTTT
>NA|TRBJ1-6|NA|TRBV3-1/TRBV3-2
CASSHERKYNSPLHF
TGTGCCAGCAGCCACGAGAGGAAATATAATTCACCCCTCCACTTT
>TRBD2|TRBJ2-3|NA|TRBV5-5
CASSLAGGPEGDTQYF
TGTGCCAGCAGCTTGGCGGGAGGGCCGGAGGGGGATACGCAGTATTTT
>NA|TRBJ2-3|NA|TRBV10-1
CASSESPSNRGQYF
TGCGCCAGCAGTGAGAGCCCCTCCAATCGTGGGCAGTATTTT
>TRBD2|TRBJ2-1|NA|TRBV18
CASSPGAGVANEQFF
TGTGCCAGCTCACCAGGTGCGGGAGTGGCAAATGAGCAGTTCTTC
>TRBD2|TRBJ2-1|NA|TRBV9
CASSVERRAVGEGNEQFF
TGTGCCAGCAGCGTAGAGAGGAGGGCGGTGGGGGAGGGCAATGAGCAGTTCTTC
>TRBD2|TRBJ2-1|NA|TRBV6-1
CASSEAGLAGVEQFF
TGTGCCAGCAGTGAAGCCGGACTAGCGGGAGTAGAGCAGTTCTTC
>TRBD2|TRBJ2-2|few|TRBV7-9
CASSSDIAGAGELFF
TGTGCCAGCAGCTCCGACATAGCGGGAGCCGGGGAGCTGTTTTTT
>TRBD1|TRBJ1-1|NA|TRBV18
CASSSKTGVAEAFF
TGTGCCAGCTCATCTAAGACAGGGGTGGCTGAAGCTTTCTTT
>NA|TRBJ2-3|NA|TRBV7-3
CASSSSDSPDTQYF
TGTGCCAGCAGTTCCTCGGACTCCCCAGATACGCAGTATTTT
>TRBD2|TRBJ2-2|NA|TRBV30
CAWRGLAGNPAGELFF
TGTGCCTGGAGGGGACTAGCGGGAAATCCGGCCGGGGAGCTGTTTTTT
>NA|TRBJ2-1|NA|TRBV2
CASGDLGDEQFF
TGTGCCAGCGGGGATCTAGGGGATGAGCAGTTCTTC
>NA|TRBJ2-7|NA|TRBV5-1
CASSLIASYEQYF
TGCGCCAGCAGCTTGATTGCGTCCTACGAGCAGTACTTC
>NA|TRBJ2-5|NA|TRBV30
CAWKRGFMETQYF
TGTGCCTGGAAGAGGGGGTTTATGGAGACCCAGTACTTC
>TRBD1|TRBJ2-7|few|TRBV27
CASNRGGQGGYEQYF
TGTGCCAGCAACAGGGGGGGACAGGGCGGCTACGAGCAGTACTTC
>NA|TRBJ1-1|NA|TRBV6-2/TRBV6-3
CASSRGDKEAFF
TGTGCCAGCAGTCGGGGGGACAAGGAAGCTTTCTTT
>NA|TRBJ2-5|NA|TRBV24-1
CATSDSRNRETQYF
TGTGCCACCAGTGACTCTAGGAATAGAGAGACCCAGTACTTC
>NA|TRBJ1-5|few|TRBV2
CASSPISNQPQHF
TGTGCCAGCAGTCCCATTAGCAATCAGCCCCAGCATTTT
>TRBD2|TRBJ2-1|NA|TRBV5-1
CASSLGPQTLAGGDNEQFF
TGCGCCAGCAGCTTGGGCCCCCAGACGCTAGCGGGGGGGGACAATGAGCAGTTCTTC